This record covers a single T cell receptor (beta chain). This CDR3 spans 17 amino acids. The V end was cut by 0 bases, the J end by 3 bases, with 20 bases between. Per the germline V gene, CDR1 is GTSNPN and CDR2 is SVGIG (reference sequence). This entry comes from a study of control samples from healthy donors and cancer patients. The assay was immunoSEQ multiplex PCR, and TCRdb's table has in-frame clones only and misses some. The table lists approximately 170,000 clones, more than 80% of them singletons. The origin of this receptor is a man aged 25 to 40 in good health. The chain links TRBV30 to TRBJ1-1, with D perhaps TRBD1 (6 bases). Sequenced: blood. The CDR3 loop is CAWSVSLTGQRHTEAFF. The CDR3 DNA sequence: TGTGCCTGGAGTGTATCATTGACCGGACAGCGTCACACTGAAGCTTTCTTT.